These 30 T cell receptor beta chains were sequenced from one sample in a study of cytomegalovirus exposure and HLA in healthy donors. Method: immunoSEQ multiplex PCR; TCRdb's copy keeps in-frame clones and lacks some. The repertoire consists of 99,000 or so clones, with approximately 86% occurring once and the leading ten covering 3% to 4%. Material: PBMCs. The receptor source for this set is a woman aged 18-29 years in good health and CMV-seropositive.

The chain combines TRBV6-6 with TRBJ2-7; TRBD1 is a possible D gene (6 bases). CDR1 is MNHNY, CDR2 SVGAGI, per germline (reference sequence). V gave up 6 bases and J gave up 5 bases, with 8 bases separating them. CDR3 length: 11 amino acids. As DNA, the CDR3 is TGTGCCAGCAGACAGGGAGACGAGCAGTACTTC. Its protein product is CASRQGDEQYF.

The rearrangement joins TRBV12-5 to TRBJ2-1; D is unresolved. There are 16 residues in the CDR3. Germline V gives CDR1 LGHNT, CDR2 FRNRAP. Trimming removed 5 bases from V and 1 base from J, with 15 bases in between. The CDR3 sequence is CASGRPIQRSYNEQFF. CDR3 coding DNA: TGTGCTAGTGGTCGCCCAATCCAGAGGTCCTACAATGAGCAGTTCTTC.

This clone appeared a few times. CDR3 coding DNA: TGTGCCAGCAGTGGAGCCCCGGGTGGCGGGTTCTCCTACGAGCAGTACTTC. This encodes CASSGAPGGGFSYEQYF. V is TRBV2 and J is TRBJ2-7, with D tentatively TRBD2 (5 bases). Germline-derived CDR1 and CDR2 are SNHLY and FYNNEI. V was pared by 4 bases and J by 0 bases, with 19 bases between. The CDR3 has 17 amino acids.

CDR3 amino acids: CASSLDGLAGGKDTQYF. The CDR3 coding sequence is TGTGCCAGCAGCTTAGATGGACTAGCGGGGGGGAAAGATACGCAGTATTTT. V is TRBV11-1 and J is TRBJ2-3; 15 bases line up with TRBD2. This CDR3 contains 17 residues. CDR1 and CDR2 (germline): SGHAT, FQDESV (reference sequence). The V segment lost 1 base and the J segment 5 bases; nucleotides outside the gene matches: 4.

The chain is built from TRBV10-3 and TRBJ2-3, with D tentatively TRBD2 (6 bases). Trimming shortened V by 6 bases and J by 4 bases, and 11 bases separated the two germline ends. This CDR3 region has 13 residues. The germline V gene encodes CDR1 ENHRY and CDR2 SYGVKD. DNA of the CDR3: TGTGCCATCAGGGGGACTGGTCCAGATACGCAGTATTTT. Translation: CAIRGTGPDTQYF.

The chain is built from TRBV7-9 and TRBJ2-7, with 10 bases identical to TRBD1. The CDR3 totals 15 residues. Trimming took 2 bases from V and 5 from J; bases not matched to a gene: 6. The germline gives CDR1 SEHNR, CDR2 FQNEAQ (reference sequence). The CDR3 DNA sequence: TGTGCCAGCAGCTTAAAGGGACAGGGGTCCAACGAGCAGTACTTC. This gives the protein CASSLKGQGSNEQYF.

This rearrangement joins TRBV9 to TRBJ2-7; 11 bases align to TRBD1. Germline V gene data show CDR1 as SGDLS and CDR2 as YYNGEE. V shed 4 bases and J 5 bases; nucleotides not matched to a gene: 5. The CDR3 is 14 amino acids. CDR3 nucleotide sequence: TGTGCCAGCAGCCTCGGACAGGGGGCGAACGAGCAGTACTTC. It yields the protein CASSLGQGANEQYF.

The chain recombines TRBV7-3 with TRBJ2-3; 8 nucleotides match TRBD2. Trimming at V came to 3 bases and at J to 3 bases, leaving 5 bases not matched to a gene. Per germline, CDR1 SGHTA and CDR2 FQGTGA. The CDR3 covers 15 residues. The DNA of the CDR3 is TGTGCCAGCAGCTTCCGGGAGGGCCCGACAGATACGCAGTATTTT. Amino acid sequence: CASSFREGPTDTQYF.

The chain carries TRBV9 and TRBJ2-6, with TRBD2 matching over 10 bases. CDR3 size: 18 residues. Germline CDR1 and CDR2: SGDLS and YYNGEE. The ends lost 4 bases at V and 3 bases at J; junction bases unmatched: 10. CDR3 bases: TGTGCCAGCAGCCCACCCAGCGGGAGGGCCGGTGGGGCCAACGTCCTGACTTTC. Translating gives CASSPPSGRAGGANVLTF.

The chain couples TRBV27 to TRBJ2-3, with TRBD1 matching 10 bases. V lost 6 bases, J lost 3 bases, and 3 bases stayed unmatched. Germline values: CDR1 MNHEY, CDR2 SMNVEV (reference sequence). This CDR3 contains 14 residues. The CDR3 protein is CASSRQGATDTQYF. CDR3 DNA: TGTGCCAGCAGCCGACAGGGGGCGACAGATACGCAGTATTTT.

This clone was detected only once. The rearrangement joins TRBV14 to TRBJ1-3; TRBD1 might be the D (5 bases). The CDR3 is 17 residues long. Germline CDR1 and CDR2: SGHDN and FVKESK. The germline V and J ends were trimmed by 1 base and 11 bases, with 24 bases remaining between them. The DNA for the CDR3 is TGTGCCAGCAGCCAAGGGGGCCCTTCCCACCTGGAAGGGGCCATATATTTT. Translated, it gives CASSQGGPSHLEGAIYF.

The CDR3 DNA reads as TGCGCCAGCAGCCAGGACTTTGCTTCCTACGAGCAGTACTTC. Its protein is CASSQDFASYEQYF. The chain uses TRBV4-1 and TRBJ2-7, with D tentatively TRBD2 (5 bases). CDR1 is MGHRA and CDR2 is YSYEKL in the germline V gene. This CDR3 region has 14 residues. The V gene lost 3 bases and the J gene lost 1 base, with 10 bases spanning the gap.

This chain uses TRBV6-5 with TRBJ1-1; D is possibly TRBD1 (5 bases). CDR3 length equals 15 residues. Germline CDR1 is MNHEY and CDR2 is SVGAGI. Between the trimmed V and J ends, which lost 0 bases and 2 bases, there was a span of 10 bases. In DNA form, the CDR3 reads TGTGCCAGCAGTTACTCTAGGGGCACAAACACTGAAGCTTTCTTT. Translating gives CASSYSRGTNTEAFF.

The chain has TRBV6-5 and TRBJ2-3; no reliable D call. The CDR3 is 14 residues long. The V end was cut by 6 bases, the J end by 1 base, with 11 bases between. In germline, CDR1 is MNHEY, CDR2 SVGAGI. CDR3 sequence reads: CASRRRGRTDTQYF. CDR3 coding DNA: TGTGCCAGCAGAAGGCGCGGCCGCACAGATACGCAGTATTTT.

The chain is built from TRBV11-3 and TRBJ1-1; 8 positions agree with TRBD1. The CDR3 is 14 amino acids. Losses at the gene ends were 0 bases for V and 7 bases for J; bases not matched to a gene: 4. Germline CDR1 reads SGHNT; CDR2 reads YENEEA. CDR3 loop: CASSLDAGQVEAFF. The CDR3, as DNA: TGTGCCAGCAGCTTAGATGCGGGACAGGTTGAAGCTTTCTTT.

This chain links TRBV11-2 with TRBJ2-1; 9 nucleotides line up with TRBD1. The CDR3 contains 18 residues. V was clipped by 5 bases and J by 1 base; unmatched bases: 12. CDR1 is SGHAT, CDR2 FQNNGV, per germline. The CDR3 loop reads CASSVTGGDAQSYNEQFF. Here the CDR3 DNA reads TGTGCCAGCAGCGTTACAGGGGGCGATGCACAATCCTACAATGAGCAGTTCTTC.

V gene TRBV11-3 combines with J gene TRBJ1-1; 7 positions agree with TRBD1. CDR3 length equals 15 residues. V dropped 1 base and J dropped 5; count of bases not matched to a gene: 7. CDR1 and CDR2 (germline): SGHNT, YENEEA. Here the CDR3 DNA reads TGTGCCAGCAGCTTAGCGGGGCAGGGGGGTACTGAAGCTTTCTTT. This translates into CASSLAGQGGTEAFF.

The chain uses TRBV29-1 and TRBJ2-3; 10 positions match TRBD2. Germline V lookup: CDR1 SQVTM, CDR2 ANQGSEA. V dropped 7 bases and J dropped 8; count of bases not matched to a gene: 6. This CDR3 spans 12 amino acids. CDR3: CSAGTSEATQYF. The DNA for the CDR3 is TGCAGCGCAGGGACTAGCGAGGCTACGCAGTATTTT.

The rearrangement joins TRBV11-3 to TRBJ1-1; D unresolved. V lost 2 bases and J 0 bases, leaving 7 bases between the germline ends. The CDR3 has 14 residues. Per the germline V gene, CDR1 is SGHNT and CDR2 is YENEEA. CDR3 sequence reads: CASSLPRVNTEAFF. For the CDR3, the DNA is TGTGCCAGCAGCTTACCCCGCGTGAACACTGAAGCTTTCTTT.

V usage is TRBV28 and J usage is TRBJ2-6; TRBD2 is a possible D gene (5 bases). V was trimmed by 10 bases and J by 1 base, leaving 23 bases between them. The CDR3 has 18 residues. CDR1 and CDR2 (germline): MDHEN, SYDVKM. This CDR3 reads CATLFIGREVSGANVLTF. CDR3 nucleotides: TGTGCCACCCTCTTTATTGGGAGAGAGGTGTCTGGGGCCAACGTCCTGACTTTC.

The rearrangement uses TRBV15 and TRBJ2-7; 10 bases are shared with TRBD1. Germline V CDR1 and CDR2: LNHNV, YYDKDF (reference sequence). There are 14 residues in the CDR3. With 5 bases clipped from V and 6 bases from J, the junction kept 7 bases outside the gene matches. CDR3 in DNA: TGTGCCACCAGCGTTAAGACAGGGGGCGCCGAGCAGTACTTC. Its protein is CATSVKTGGAEQYF.

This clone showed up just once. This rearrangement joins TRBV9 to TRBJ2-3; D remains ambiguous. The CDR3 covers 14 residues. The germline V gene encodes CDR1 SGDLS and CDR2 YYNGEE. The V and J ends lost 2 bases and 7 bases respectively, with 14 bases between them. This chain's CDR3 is CASSVSQDMNTQYF. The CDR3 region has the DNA TGTGCCAGCAGCGTGTCGCAGGATATGAATACGCAGTATTTT.

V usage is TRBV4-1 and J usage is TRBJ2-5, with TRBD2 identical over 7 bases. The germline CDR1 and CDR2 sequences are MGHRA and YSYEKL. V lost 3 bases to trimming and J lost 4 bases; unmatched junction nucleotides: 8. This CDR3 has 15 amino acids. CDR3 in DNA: TGCGCCAGCAGCCAGTCTAGCGGAGGGAGAGAGACCCAGTACTTC. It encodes CASSQSSGGRETQYF.

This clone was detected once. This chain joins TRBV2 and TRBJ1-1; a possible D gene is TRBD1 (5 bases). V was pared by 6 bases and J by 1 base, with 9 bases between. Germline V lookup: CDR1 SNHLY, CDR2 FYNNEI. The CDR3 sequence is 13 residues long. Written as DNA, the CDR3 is TGTGCCAGCAGCAATACAGGGAACACTGAAGCTTTCTTT. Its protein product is CASSNTGNTEAFF. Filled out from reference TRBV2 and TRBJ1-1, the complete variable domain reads EPEVTQTPSHQVTQMGQEVILRCVPISNHLYFYWYRQILGQKVEFLVSFYNNEISEKSEIFDDQFSVERPDGSNFTLKIRSTKLEDSAMYFCASSNTGNTEAFFGQGTRLTVV.

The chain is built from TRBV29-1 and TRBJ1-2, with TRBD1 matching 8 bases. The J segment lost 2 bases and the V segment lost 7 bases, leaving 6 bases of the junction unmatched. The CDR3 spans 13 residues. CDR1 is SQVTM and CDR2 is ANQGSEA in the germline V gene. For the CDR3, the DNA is TGCAGCGGGGAGACAGGGGTAAACTATGGCTACACCTTC. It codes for CSGETGVNYGYTF.

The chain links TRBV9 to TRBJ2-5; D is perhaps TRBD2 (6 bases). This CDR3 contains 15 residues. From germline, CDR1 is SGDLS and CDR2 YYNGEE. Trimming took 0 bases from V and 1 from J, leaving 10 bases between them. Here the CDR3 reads CASSVAGVGQETQYF. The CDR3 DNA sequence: TGTGCCAGCAGCGTAGCGGGGGTAGGCCAAGAGACCCAGTACTTC. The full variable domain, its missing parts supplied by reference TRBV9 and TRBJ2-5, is DSGVTQTPKHLITATGQRVTLRCSPRSGDLSVYWYQQSLDQGLQFLIQYYNGEERAKGNILERFSAQQFPDLHSELNLSSLELGDSALYFCASSVAGVGQETQYFGPGTRLLVL.

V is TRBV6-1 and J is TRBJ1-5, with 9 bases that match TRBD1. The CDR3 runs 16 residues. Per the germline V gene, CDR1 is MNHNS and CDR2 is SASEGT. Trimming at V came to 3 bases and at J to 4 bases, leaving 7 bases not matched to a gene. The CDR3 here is CASSDPGTGRNQPQHF. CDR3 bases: TGTGCCAGCAGTGATCCCGGGACAGGGCGAAATCAGCCCCAGCATTTT.

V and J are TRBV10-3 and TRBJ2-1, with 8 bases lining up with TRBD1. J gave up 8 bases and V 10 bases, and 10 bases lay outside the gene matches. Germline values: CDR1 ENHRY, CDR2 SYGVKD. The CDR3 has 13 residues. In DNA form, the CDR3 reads TGTGCCACCTCACAGGGGGTTTCGGATGAGCAGTTCTTC. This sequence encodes CATSQGVSDEQFF.

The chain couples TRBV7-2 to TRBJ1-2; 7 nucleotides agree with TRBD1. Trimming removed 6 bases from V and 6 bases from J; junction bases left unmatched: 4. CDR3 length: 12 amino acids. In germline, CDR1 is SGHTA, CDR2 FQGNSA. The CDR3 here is CASRPQGHGYTF. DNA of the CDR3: TGTGCCAGCAGACCACAGGGGCATGGCTACACCTTC.

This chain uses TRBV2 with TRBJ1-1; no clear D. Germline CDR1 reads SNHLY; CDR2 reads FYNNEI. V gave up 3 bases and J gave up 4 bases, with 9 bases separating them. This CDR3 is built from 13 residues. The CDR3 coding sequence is TGTGCCAGCAGTGAGTTGAAGAGCACTGAAGCTTTCTTT. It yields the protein CASSELKSTEAFF. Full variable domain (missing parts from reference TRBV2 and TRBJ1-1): EPEVTQTPSHQVTQMGQEVILRCVPISNHLYFYWYRQILGQKVEFLVSFYNNEISEKSEIFDDQFSVERPDGSNFTLKIRSTKLEDSAMYFCASSELKSTEAFFGQGTRLTVV.